This entry concerns a single TCR beta chain. CDR1 is SGHTA, CDR2 FQGNSA, per germline. The CDR3 length is 17 residues. V lost 7 bases to trimming and J lost 4 bases; unmatched junction nucleotides: 12. This entry is derived from a study of blood T cell repertoires in COVID-19. In the study overall: Sites across the United States, Italy and Spain contributed samples from acute and convalescent COVID-19.

How the authors handled the data: For nucleated cells, counts were estimated from reference gene primer amplification. Data came from immunoSEQ multiplex PCR; TCRdb stores just in-frame clones and leaves some out. V, J and clone size are taken as reported in that table, and D and trimming were inferred from the DNA itself. The sample contains some 150,000 clones, about 88% of which appear only once. This chain connects TRBV7-2 to TRBJ2-2; 10 positions agree with TRBD2. The clonotype comes from a human donor in a cohort sampled during active COVID-19. Material: peripheral blood. CDR3 bases: TGTGCCAGCACCTTGGGGCTAGCGGGAGTCGCCACCGGGGAGCTGTTTTTT. Amino acid sequence: CASTLGLAGVATGELFF.